This T cell receptor beta chain was obtained from a study of cytomegalovirus exposure and HLA in healthy donors. Study-level points and caveats: It was only CMV serostatus that was available as immune exposure information. Upon later analysis, TCR association rates were observed to vary by HLA locus, being highest for DRB1 and lowest for HLA-C. In presence/absence analyses, roughly uniform sequencing depth across donors was assumed.

The length of the CDR3 is 12 residues. In germline, CDR1 is SEHNR, CDR2 FQNEAQ (reference sequence). Comments on this clone: The antigen remains unidentified. One end of the junction is discordant with germline, which a read error may explain.

60 Vbeta and 13 Jbeta primers were used in PCR. Sequenced by immunoSEQ multiplex PCR; TCRdb stores in-frame clones only, minus some. The sample includes approximately 130,000 clones, 75% to 85% of them seen just once. The rearrangement uses TRBV7-9 and TRBJ2-4; no reliable D call. The clonotype comes from a woman aged 40-49 years in good health and CMV-seronegative. Material: PBMCs. This CDR3 reads CASSLVLASSDF. CDR3 DNA: TGTGCCAGCAGCTTAGTTTTAGCTAGTTCAGACTTC.